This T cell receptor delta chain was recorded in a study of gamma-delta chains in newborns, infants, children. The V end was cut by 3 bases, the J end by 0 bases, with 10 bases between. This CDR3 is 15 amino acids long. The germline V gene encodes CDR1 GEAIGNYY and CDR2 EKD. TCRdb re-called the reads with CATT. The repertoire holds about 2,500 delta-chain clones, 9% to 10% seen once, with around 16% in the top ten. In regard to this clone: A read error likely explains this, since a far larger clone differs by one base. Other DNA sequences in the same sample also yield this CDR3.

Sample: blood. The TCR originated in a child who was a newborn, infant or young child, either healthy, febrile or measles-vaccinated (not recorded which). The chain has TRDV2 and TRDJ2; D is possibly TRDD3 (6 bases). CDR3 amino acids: CACDVLGALTAQLFF. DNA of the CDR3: TGTGCCTGTGACGTACTGGGAGCTTTGACAGCACAACTCTTCTTT.